The clone carrying this TCR beta chain has only a few counts. The antigen remains unidentified. This specimen comes from a study of blood T cells in healthy people across ages. The study, taken as a whole, reports: Unsorted PBMC input precluded a conclusive naive versus antigen-experienced comparison. Older individuals had lower TCR beta diversity per million T cells (the decline was roughly linear).

Sample donors were healthy Caucasian individuals that came from Russia, aged roughly 6 to 95. A second 7 to 11 cycle PCR used barcoded and J-beta primers. TCRdb re-derived calls from the 5' RACE reads in MiXCR, one entry per CDR3 protein. In the table there are hundreds of thousands of distinct CDR3 sequences, around 50% of which are singletons. The CDR3 length is 14 residues. The chain joins TRBV12-3 or TRBV12-4 to TRBJ2-4; D might be TRBD1 (6 bases). The end of the DNA is better explained by TRBJ2-7, so the J call may be wrong. The source material was blood. This TCR derives from a man in his forties or fifties in good health. CDR3: CASSPLQGSYEQYF. CDR3 nucleotide sequence: TGTGCCAGCAGCCCTCTACAGGGCTCCTACGAGCAGTACTTC.